Presented here are 7 T cell receptor beta chains from one specimen sequenced in a study of radiotherapy plus CTLA-4 blockade in lung cancer (dated by TCRdb to the late 2010s). Library prep was done by the immunoSEQ multiplex PCR assay. This is the immuneACCESS table as TCRdb keeps it, with only in-frame sequences that have V and J called. A part of the clones is gone; compared with another copy, unresolved V genes explain less than half, and the rest is unexplained. The sample yields roughly 93,000 clones; 82% were counted once. 3.4% of the sample belongs to the ten largest clones. Sequenced here: peripheral blood, sampled from a patient treated with radiotherapy plus ipilimumab. Receptors were obtained from a human donor with non-small cell lung cancer who had a partial response to radiotherapy plus ipilimumab.

J is TRBJ1-2 and V is TRBV6-1, with D uncertain. Germline values: CDR1 MNHNS, CDR2 SASEGT. The CDR3 totals 15 residues. V lost 6 bases and J lost 4, with 18 bases in between. The CDR3 DNA sequence: TGTGCCAGCAGGCAAGAATACCATGGGAGCTATGGCTACACCTTC. Its translation: CASRQEYHGSYGYTF.

The gene calls are TRBV30 and TRBJ2-5; possibly TRBD2 for D (6 bases). CDR3 size: 15 residues. Per germline, CDR1 GTSNPN and CDR2 SVGIG (reference sequence). Trimming removed 1 base at V and 0 bases at J, with 12 bases between. In DNA form, the CDR3 reads TGTGCCTGGAGTGATAGCGGCTGGTACCAAGAGACCCAGTACTTC. Its protein is CAWSDSGWYQETQYF.

V usage is TRBV5-4 and J usage is TRBJ2-4, with 7 bases that match TRBD1. Germline V gene data show CDR1 as SGHNT and CDR2 as YYREEE (reference sequence). This CDR3 has 15 amino acids. Trimming at V came to 2 bases and at J to 5 bases, leaving 7 bases not matched to a gene. The CDR3 is CASSFKNQGENIQYF. CDR3 DNA: TGTGCCAGCAGCTTTAAGAATCAGGGGGAAAACATTCAGTACTTC.

The chain combines TRBV6-1 with TRBJ1-3, with D possibly matching TRBD1 (6 bases). The CDR3 is made up of 16 amino acids. Trimming cost V 2 bases and J 0 bases, with 11 bases left between them. Germline V CDR1 and CDR2: MNHNS, SASEGT. The CDR3 nucleotides are TGTGCCAGCAGTGAAAGGGGGACCTTCTCTGGAAACACCATATATTTT. It yields the protein CASSERGTFSGNTIYF.

As for this clone: Other nucleotide sequences in the sample specify the same CDR3. This chain connects TRBV7-2 to TRBJ2-5; 13 bases map to TRBD2. With V trimmed by 3 bases and J by 2 bases, 0 bases remained unmatched. Germline assignment: CDR1 SGHTA and CDR2 FQGNSA. The CDR3 has 15 amino acids. The CDR3 spells CASSLGLAGQETQYF. The CDR3 coding sequence is TGTGCCAGCAGCTTGGGACTAGCGGGACAAGAGACCCAGTACTTC.

The rearrangement links TRBV7-2 to TRBJ2-7; 8 bases match TRBD1. J was trimmed by 4 bases and V by 5 bases; bases with no gene match: 1. Germline V gene lookup returns CDR1 SGHTA and CDR2 FQGNSA. The CDR3 has 12 amino acids. Written as DNA, the CDR3 is TGTGCCAGCAGCCGACAGGGGTACGAGCAGTACTTC. Protein sequence: CASSRQGYEQYF.

The V call is TRBV7-8, the J call TRBJ1-5; tentative D call: TRBD1 (6 bases). Germline lookup yields CDR1 SGHVS and CDR2 FQNEAQ. V was shortened by 4 bases and J by 1 base, with 17 bases between the two germline ends. This CDR3 spans 17 amino acids. Here the CDR3 DNA reads TGTGCCAGCAGCTCCCCGGCGGGGGCGGGAAGCAATCAGCCCCAGCATTTT. Residues: CASSSPAGAGSNQPQHF. Using reference TRBV7-8 and TRBJ1-5 for the parts outside the CDR3, the full variable domain is GAGVSQSPRYKVAKRGQDVALRCDPISGHVSLFWYQQALGQGPEFLTYFQNEAQLDKSGLPSDRFFAERPEGSVSTLKIQRTQQEDSAVYLCASSSPAGAGSNQPQHFGDGTRLSIL.